The 22 T cell receptor beta chains presented below share a single source sample, sequenced in a study of blood T cell repertoires in COVID-19. Generated by immunoSEQ multiplex PCR, the TCRdb table keeps only in-frame clones and is missing some. This repertoire shows about 61,000 clones, around 73% found once; its top ten account for roughly 20%. Sequencing was carried out using peripheral blood. These receptors all stem from a man aged 80 or over with active or convalescent COVID-19.

The CDR3 DNA sequence: TGCAGCGGATCGGACTACCTCGGCGAGCAGTACTTC. Amino acid sequence: CSGSDYLGEQYF. This sequence joins TRBV29-1 and TRBJ2-7; TRBD2 is a possible D gene (6 bases). CDR3 length equals 12 residues. The germline V gene encodes CDR1 SQVTM and CDR2 ANQGSEA. The ends were cut back, 7 bases at V and 6 bases at J, with 16 bases in the middle.

The chain carries TRBV9 and TRBJ2-1; 10 bases are shared with TRBD2. J gave up 3 bases and V 4 bases, and 7 bases lay outside the gene matches. This CDR3 region has 16 residues. The germline V gene encodes CDR1 SGDLS and CDR2 YYNGEE. Here the CDR3 reads CASSRAGTSDYNEQFF. The CDR3 DNA follows: TGTGCCAGCAGCAGGGCCGGGACTAGCGACTACAATGAGCAGTTCTTC.

The chain uses TRBV5-4 and TRBJ1-4; perhaps TRBD1 as D (6 bases). CDR1 and CDR2 from the germline V gene are SGHNT and YYREEE (reference sequence). The V gene lost 2 bases and the J gene lost 2 bases, with 7 bases spanning the gap. This CDR3 has 14 amino acids. The CDR3 protein is CASSLTGTNEKLFF. CDR3 in DNA: TGTGCCAGCAGCTTAACAGGGACTAATGAAAAACTGTTTTTT.

The chain links TRBV10-3 to TRBJ2-7; 8 bases line up with TRBD1. Germline assignment: CDR1 ENHRY and CDR2 SYGVKD. The CDR3 is 15 residues long. J was trimmed by 3 bases and V by 4 bases; bases with no gene match: 8. CDR3 region: CAISAGQDSYYEQYF. In DNA form, the CDR3 reads TGTGCCATCAGTGCGGGACAGGACTCATACTACGAGCAGTACTTC.

The chain recombines TRBV19 with TRBJ1-4, with TRBD1 matching 8 bases. The CDR3 is 15 residues long. V was clipped by 3 bases and J by 7 bases; unmatched bases: 7. Germline V gene data show CDR1 as LNHDA and CDR2 as SQIVND (reference sequence). CDR3 sequence reads: CASSITGQGVEKLFF. CDR3 coding DNA: TGTGCCAGTAGTATCACCGGACAGGGCGTTGAAAAACTGTTTTTT. The complete variable domain, with remaining parts taken from reference TRBV19 and TRBJ1-4, reads DGGITQSPKYLFRKEGQNVTLSCEQNLNHDAMYWYRQDPGQGLRLIYYSQIVNDFQKGDIAEGYSVSREKKESFPLTVTSAQKNPTAFYLCASSITGQGVEKLFFGSGTQLSVL.

The CDR3 loop is CASSDRVGGETQYF. CDR3 in DNA: TGTGCCAGCAGCGACAGGGTAGGGGGGGAGACCCAGTACTTC. The chain joins TRBV2 to TRBJ2-5; D may be TRBD1 (7 bases). Germline-derived CDR1 and CDR2 are SNHLY and FYNNEI. There are 14 residues in the CDR3. Trimming left V 6 bases short and J 5 bases short, with 16 bases between. The full variable domain, completed using reference TRBV2 and TRBJ2-5, is EPEVTQTPSHQVTQMGQEVILRCVPISNHLYFYWYRQILGQKVEFLVSFYNNEISEKSEIFDDQFSVERPDGSNFTLKIRSTKLEDSAMYFCASSDRVGGETQYFGPGTRLLVL.

The chain has TRBV18 and TRBJ1-1; the D is unclear. This CDR3 region has 18 residues. V shed 0 bases and J shed 1 base, with 18 bases lying between them. Per germline, CDR1 KGHSH and CDR2 LQKENI. The CDR3 reads CASSPPSRRGVGNTEAFF. Written as DNA, the CDR3 is TGTGCCAGCTCACCACCGTCTCGCAGAGGAGTGGGGAACACTGAAGCTTTCTTT.

The chain is built from TRBV18 and TRBJ2-1; TRBD1 is a possible D gene (5 bases). CDR3 length: 17 amino acids. Germline values: CDR1 KGHSH, CDR2 LQKENI. Trimming pared 2 bases from V and 3 bases from J, leaving 17 bases between. The CDR3 DNA is TGTGCCAGCTCACCATCCCTCTCGGGTCAGGGCTACAATGAGCAGTTCTTC. Encoded protein: CASSPSLSGQGYNEQFF. Full variable domain (outside the CDR3, taken from reference TRBV18 and TRBJ2-1): NAGVMQNPRHLVRRRGQEARLRCSPMKGHSHVYWYRQLPEEGLKFMVYLQKENIIDESGMPKERFSAEFPKEGPSILRIQQVVRGDSAAYFCASSPSLSGQGYNEQFFGPGTRLTVL.

The chain has TRBV4-1 and TRBJ1-6; D unclear. Germline V CDR1 and CDR2: MGHRA, YSYEKL. This CDR3 comprises 15 residues. V was clipped by 0 bases and J by 9 bases, with 12 bases between them. This CDR3 is CASSQDFGIASPLHF. Written as DNA, the CDR3 is TGCGCCAGCAGCCAAGATTTCGGGATAGCTTCACCCCTCCACTTT.

The chain is built from TRBV15 and TRBJ1-3; a weak D match, TRBD1 (5 bases). Germline V gene sequence: CDR1 LNHNV, CDR2 YYDKDF (reference sequence). The V and J ends lost 0 bases and 0 bases respectively, with 6 bases between them. This CDR3 has 15 amino acids. CDR3 coding DNA: TGTGCCACCAGCAGAGATAGGGGCTCTGGAAACACCATATATTTT. This sequence encodes CATSRDRGSGNTIYF. The full variable domain, rest sourced from reference TRBV15 and TRBJ1-3, is DAMVIQNPRYQVTQFGKPVTLSCSQTLNHNVMYWYQQKSSQAPKLLFHYYDKDFNNEADTPDNFQSRRPNTSFCFLDIRSPGLGDTAMYLCATSRDRGSGNTIYFGEGSWLTVV.

This clone was recorded a few times. This chain connects TRBV7-6 to TRBJ1-5, with a tentative D call TRBD1 (5 bases). Trimming took 8 bases from V and 5 from J, leaving 19 bases between them. Germline CDR1 reads SGHVS; CDR2 reads FNYEAQ. The CDR3 is made up of 15 amino acids. In nucleotides, the CDR3 is TGTGCCAGCTCCAACCACGGGGGGGGTGATCAGCCCCAGCATTTT. As protein: CASSNHGGGDQPQHF.

CDR3: CASSRAFGHYYGYTF. DNA for the CDR3: TGTGCCAGCAGCCGGGCTTTCGGACACTACTATGGCTACACCTTC. The chain employs TRBV7-9 and TRBJ1-2; TRBD1 is a possible D gene (5 bases). CDR3 length equals 15 residues. With 5 bases removed from V and 3 bases from J, the gap between germline ends came to 16 bases. Germline assignment: CDR1 SEHNR and CDR2 FQNEAQ (reference sequence).

This chain connects TRBV4-2 to TRBJ2-2, with D possibly TRBD2 on 6 matching bases. CDR3 size: 16 residues. V lost 0 bases to trimming and J lost 4 bases, with 12 bases between them. Germline CDR1 reads LGHNA; CDR2 reads YNFKEQ. The CDR3 DNA reads TGTGCCAGCAGCCAAGAGGGGGGACTCGTCACCGGGGAGCTGTTTTTT. Its protein product is CASSQEGGLVTGELFF.

This clone was recorded a few times. The chain uses TRBV14 and TRBJ2-5; a possible D gene is TRBD2 (6 bases). The CDR3 has 15 amino acids. Per the germline V gene, CDR1 is SGHDN and CDR2 is FVKESK. Trimming left V 3 bases short and J 5 bases short, with 16 bases between. The CDR3 here is CASSHISGTGETQYF. The CDR3, as DNA: TGTGCCAGCAGCCATATTAGCGGAACTGGGGAGACCCAGTACTTC.

V gene TRBV6-5 combines with J gene TRBJ2-5; D is possibly TRBD1 (5 bases). This CDR3 is built from 15 residues. Germline loops: CDR1 MNHEY, CDR2 SVGAGI. Trimming pared 4 bases from V and 1 base from J, leaving 13 bases between. The CDR3 nucleotides read TGTGCCAGCAGTTTAGGTGGGGCAGGCCAAGAGACCCAGTACTTC. Residues: CASSLGGAGQETQYF.

The CDR3 sequence: CASSLSWTGGENTQYF. DNA of the CDR3: TGTGCCAGCAGCTTATCTTGGACAGGGGGAGAAAATACGCAGTATTTT. The rearrangement joins TRBV7-2 to TRBJ2-3, with TRBD1 matching 10 bases. V shed 2 bases, J shed 7 bases, and the junction held 9 bases outside the gene matches. The germline gives CDR1 SGHTA, CDR2 FQGNSA. The CDR3 extends over 16 amino acids.

The chain carries TRBV19 and TRBJ2-3, with D perhaps TRBD1 (6 bases). Trimming pared 4 bases from V and 1 base from J, leaving 12 bases between. Germline CDR1 LNHDA, CDR2 SQIVND (reference sequence). The CDR3 consists of 15 residues. The CDR3: CASSKGDGRTDTQYF. The CDR3 region has the DNA TGTGCCAGTAGTAAGGGGGACGGCCGCACAGATACGCAGTATTTT.

CDR3 DNA: TGTGCCAGCTCACGGGGGGGGGCACACGAGCAGTACTTC. It is translated as CASSRGGAHEQYF. The chain carries TRBV18 and TRBJ2-7, with a tentative D call TRBD2 (7 bases). The V and J ends lost 4 bases and 5 bases respectively, with 12 bases between them. Germline values: CDR1 KGHSH, CDR2 LQKENI. The CDR3 is 13 residues long.

The J gene is TRBJ2-1, the V gene TRBV28; D remains ambiguous. The germline CDR1 and CDR2 sequences are MDHEN and SYDVKM. This CDR3 has 14 amino acids. The germline V and J ends were trimmed by 5 bases and 5 bases, with 13 bases remaining between them. CDR3 loop: CASSLHGEHNEQFF. DNA for the CDR3: TGTGCCAGCAGTCTCCACGGTGAACACAATGAGCAGTTCTTC.

The chain uses TRBV6-5 and TRBJ1-4; D gene uncertain. The V gene's germline CDR1 is MNHEY and CDR2 SVGAGI. The V and J ends lost 6 bases and 10 bases respectively, with 15 bases between them. The CDR3 extends over 13 amino acids. The CDR3 DNA reads as TGTGCCAGCAGAGCGGGGTATTCCGGAAAACTGTTTTTT. Residues: CASRAGYSGKLFF.

The chain employs TRBV28 and TRBJ1-1, with 10 bases lining up with TRBD1. Germline CDR1 MDHEN, CDR2 SYDVKM. The CDR3 sequence is 15 residues long. Losses at the gene ends were 6 bases for V and 4 bases for J; bases not matched to a gene: 8. The CDR3 loop is CASSRDRGLGTEAFF. CDR3 coding DNA: TGTGCCAGCAGCCGGGACAGGGGATTGGGCACTGAAGCTTTCTTT. Variable domain in full (rest from reference TRBV28 and TRBJ1-1): DVKVTQSSRYLVKRTGEKVFLECVQDMDHENMFWYRQDPGLGLRLIYFSYDVKMKEKGDIPEGYSVSREKKERFSLILESASTNQTSMYLCASSRDRGLGTEAFFGQGTRLTVV.

This clone was detected a few times. CDR3 loop: CASSFQGGGTEAFF. The DNA for the CDR3 is TGTGCCAGCAGTTTCCAGGGAGGGGGGACTGAAGCTTTCTTT. The chain combines TRBV28 with TRBJ1-1; D might be TRBD1 (6 bases). The CDR3 sequence is 14 residues long. V was cut by 3 bases and J by 5 bases, with 13 bases left in between. Germline V gene lookup returns CDR1 MDHEN and CDR2 SYDVKM.